This T cell receptor beta chain appears in the sequencing data of a study of identical twins. Findings and limits, study-wide: Cord blood's abundant beta clonotypes had fewer insertions, unlike memory repertoires. Conclusions leaned on cross-sectional statistical analysis and did not track the same donors over time.

Template switching added a universal primer binding site, and final cDNA carried unique molecular identifiers. TCRdb processed the 5' RACE reads anew with MiXCR; each CDR3 protein has one entry. Here the sample spans 690,000 or so distinct CDR3 sequences, more than 6.5% being singletons. Turning to this clonotype: Its antigen is not identified.

Trimming left V 5 bases short and J 4 bases short, with 12 bases between. This CDR3 has 13 amino acids. Germline CDR1 GTSNPN, CDR2 SVGIG (reference sequence). These same records also appear under a second study, on yellow fever vaccine responses in identical twins. Per that study: In identical twins, vaccine T cell responses appeared partly shared and partly individual.

The rearrangement links TRBV30 to TRBJ2-4; D is perhaps TRBD1 (6 bases). This clonotype was sampled from a woman younger than 30 in good health. Material: PBMCs. The CDR3 DNA sequence: TGTGCCTGGGCTGACAGGATAAAAAACATTCAGTACTTC. Translating gives CAWADRIKNIQYF.